The sequence of this TCR beta chain was determined in a study of shared clonotypes between healthy human individuals. Background on the study: Three plates were used per donor for CD4 naive, three for CD4 memory, two for CD8 naive and one for CD8 memory.

Assay: immunoSEQ multiplex PCR; the TCRdb copy retains only in-frame clones and omits some. The sample records about 1.1 million clones, 70% to 80% being singletons. Germline CDR1 and CDR2: LNHDA and SQIVND (reference sequence). The CDR3 length is 14 residues. Trimming removed 1 base at V and 1 base at J, with 7 bases between. Notes on the study in general: Generation probability values for non-shared clonotypes were lower than those for clonotypes shared by all four donors.

About this clone itself: Antigen unknown. Other DNA sequences within the sample encode an identical CDR3.

The chain joins TRBV19 to TRBJ2-5; D is possibly TRBD1 or TRBD2 (6 bases each). This receptor was identified in a man between 18 and 29 years old in good health. Some clones in this sample may be carry-over from other donors' samples. The sample was memory CD4+ T cells from PBMCs. Indicated subset: CD45RA-negative fraction. Here the CDR3 DNA reads TGTGCCAGTAGTATAGGGGGGGCCCAAGAGACCCAGTACTTC. As protein: CASSIGGAQETQYF.